Listed below are T cell receptor beta chains from one sample, sequenced in a study of patients and donors after allogeneic stem cell transplantation. TCRdb called the RT-PCR reads again in MiXCR, with one record for every CDR3 protein. The sample yields about 960,000 distinct CDR3 sequences, 15% to 20% seen once. Source material: blood, either unsorted or a sorted T cell fraction (not recorded which). The receptors were gathered from a human donor who was either an allogeneic HSCT recipient or a stem cell or donor lymphocyte infusion donor (not recorded which). It is not recorded whose cells these are; they may come from a transplant donor. CDR3s include the opening cysteine and the closing phenylalanine or tryptophan. The order of the fields is J gene, clone size, D gene, V gene, CDR3 protein, CDR3 DNA. The D gene is left open where the match is weak. Where a row states a size, it is once, few, many or the class of an expanded clone; other rows omit it.

TRBJ2-5	-	TRBD2	TRBV4-3	CASSQDPSGGGQETQYF	TGCGCCAGCAGCCAAGATCCGAGCGGGGGGGGCCAAGAGACCCAGTACTTC
TRBJ1-2	-	-	TRBV27	CASSLSRGLGYTF	TGTGCCAGCAGTTTATCGCGAGGGTTGGGCTACACCTTC
TRBJ1-2	-	-	TRBV5-1	CASSFFYKAGYTF	TGCGCCAGCAGCTTTTTTTACAAGGCCGGCTACACCTTC
TRBJ1-1	-	TRBD1	TRBV7-9	CASSPNRGRNTEAFF	TGTGCCAGCAGCCCGAACAGGGGTAGGAACACTGAAGCTTTCTTT
TRBJ2-1	-	-	TRBV6-1	CASRDYYQPYNEQFF	TGTGCCAGCAGGGACTACTACCAACCCTACAATGAGCAGTTCTTC
TRBJ2-3	few	-	TRBV19	CASSIGTQTDTQYF	TGTGCCAGTAGTATAGGGACTCAAACAGATACGCAGTATTTT
TRBJ2-3	-	-	TRBV6-2/TRBV6-3	CASSSVLPDTQYF	TGTGCCAGCAGCTCAGTTTTACCAGATACGCAGTATTTT
TRBJ2-7	few	-	TRBV28	CASWGGHHEQYF	TGTGCCTCTTGGGGGGGGCATCACGAGCAGTACTTC
TRBJ1-1	few	-	TRBV20-1	CSARDSRGLTEAFF	TGCAGTGCTAGAGATTCCAGGGGTTTGACTGAAGCTTTCTTT
TRBJ2-2	-	-	TRBV7-9	CASSLDSWRQNTGELFF	TGTGCCAGCAGCTTAGATTCGTGGAGACAGAACACCGGGGAGCTGTTTTTT
TRBJ1-2	-	-	TRBV6-1	CASSPLLSYGYTF	TGTGCCAGCAGCCCGCTCCTTAGCTATGGCTACACCTTC
TRBJ2-1	-	-	TRBV7-3	CASSPVGGPRDEQFF	TGTGCCAGCAGCCCCGTCGGAGGCCCGAGGGATGAGCAGTTCTTC
TRBJ2-7	many	TRBD1	TRBV5-1	CASSFSDRGLKQYF	TGCGCCAGCAGCTTTTCCGACAGGGGTTTGAAGCAGTACTTC
TRBJ2-5	-	TRBD2	TRBV2	CAVTGLAGAETQYF	TGTGCCGTTACGGGGCTAGCGGGAGCAGAGACCCAGTACTTC
TRBJ2-1	many	-	TRBV6-1	CASSPNVRSSYNEQFF	TGTGCCAGCAGTCCAAACGTGAGGAGCTCCTACAATGAGCAGTTCTTC
TRBJ2-2	many	TRBD1	TRBV29-1	CSVEKFGRGRNTGELFF	TGCAGCGTTGAAAAGTTCGGCAGGGGGCGCAACACCGGGGAGCTGTTTTTT
TRBJ1-1	few	TRBD1	TRBV4-1	CASSQPPRQGSAFF	TGCGCCAGCAGCCAACCTCCTAGACAGGGTTCGGCTTTCTTT
TRBJ1-2	-	-	TRBV7-2	CASSLASQYGYTF	TGTGCCAGCAGCCTCGCGAGCCAATATGGCTACACCTTC
TRBJ2-1	-	TRBD1	TRBV4-1	CASSQPRQGTEQFF	TGCGCCAGCAGCCAACCTCGACAGGGAACTGAGCAGTTCTTC
TRBJ2-1	few	TRBD2	TRBV20-1	CSARQGSGRAHEQFF	TGCAGTGCCCGCCAGGGTAGCGGGAGGGCCCATGAGCAGTTCTTC
TRBJ1-6	many	-	TRBV5-1	CASSSRNSPLHF	TGCGCCAGCAGCTCTCGTAATTCACCCCTCCACTTT
TRBJ2-7	few	TRBD1	TRBV27	CASSPGTGRVGEQYF	TGTGCCAGCAGTCCTGGGACAGGGCGAGTGGGAGAGCAGTACTTC
TRBJ2-2	few	-	TRBV12-3/TRBV12-4	CASSFHWAGELFF	TGTGCCAGCAGTTTCCATTGGGCCGGGGAGCTGTTTTTT
TRBJ2-5	-	-	TRBV20-1	CSASLTRTNQETQYF	TGCAGTGCTAGTTTGACTCGCACTAACCAAGAGACCCAGTACTTC
TRBJ2-7	-	TRBD1	TRBV5-1	CASSSDRQKYF	TGCGCCAGCAGCTCGGACAGGCAAAAGTACTTC
TRBJ2-7	-	TRBD1	TRBV14	CASSQGTGGSYEQYF	TGTGCCAGCAGCCAAGGGACAGGGGGCTCCTACGAGCAGTACTTC
TRBJ1-2	many	-	TRBV12-3/TRBV12-4	CASSLGSSSYYGYTF	TGTGCCAGCAGTTTGGGGAGCAGCTCTTACTATGGCTACACCTTC
TRBJ1-6	few	-	TRBV12-3/TRBV12-4	CASSPGGGNSPLHF	TGTGCCAGCAGCCCGGGGGGCGGTAATTCACCCCTCCACTTT
TRBJ2-3	few	-	TRBV2	CASNQVSTDTQYF	TGTGCCAGCAACCAAGTTAGCACAGATACGCAGTATTTT
TRBJ1-2	few	-	TRBV6-1	CASSDTAPYGYTF	TGTGCCAGCAGTGACACAGCCCCCTATGGCTACACCTTC
TRBJ2-2	-	TRBD1	TRBV3-1	CASSSLSTWDRREAGELFF	TGTGCCAGCAGCTCGTTATCTACCTGGGACAGACGTGAAGCCGGGGAGCTGTTTTTT
TRBJ1-2	few	-	TRBV20-1	CSARDPGRGEGYTF	TGCAGTGCTAGAGACCCCGGTCGGGGAGAGGGCTACACCTTC
TRBJ2-3	-	-	TRBV3-1	CASSLDLGLRTDTQYF	TGTGCCAGCAGCCTGGATTTGGGACTCCGCACAGATACGCAGTATTTT
TRBJ2-5	few	-	TRBV12-3/TRBV12-4	CASSLARDGGETQYF	TGTGCCAGCAGTTTGGCCCGGGACGGAGGGGAGACCCAGTACTTC
TRBJ1-1	many	-	TRBV6-5	CASSYPGEAFF	TGTGCCAGCAGTTACCCCGGTGAAGCTTTCTTT
TRBJ2-1	-	TRBD2	TRBV10-3	CAIRLGSGRAGNEQFF	TGTGCCATCAGATTAGGTAGCGGGAGGGCCGGCAATGAGCAGTTCTTC
TRBJ2-4	few	-	TRBV11-2	CASSSQMTAATLAKNIQYF	TGTGCCAGCAGCTCACAAATGACAGCGGCAACACTAGCCAAAAACATTCAGTACTTC
TRBJ2-6	-	-	TRBV20-1	CSAVYSGANVLTF	TGCAGTGCTGTGTATAGCGGGGCCAACGTCCTGACTTTC
TRBJ2-7	few	TRBD2	TRBV7-9	CASSRTSGRSHEQYF	TGTGCCAGCAGCCGAACTAGCGGGAGGTCCCACGAGCAGTACTTC
TRBJ2-5	many	-	TRBV12-3/TRBV12-4	CASSPLGVETQYF	TGTGCCAGCAGCCCTCTAGGTGTCGAGACCCAGTACTTC
TRBJ2-5	-	-	TRBV7-9	CASRPRVEATQYF	TGTGCCAGCAGACCCAGGGTAGAGGCGACCCAGTACTTC
TRBJ1-1	-	TRBD1	TRBV6-1	CASRRDRVMNTEAFF	TGTGCCAGCAGACGGGACAGGGTCATGAACACTGAAGCTTTCTTT
TRBJ2-3	few	-	TRBV20-1	CSASQPVVTQYF	TGCAGTGCTAGTCAGCCCGTAGTTACGCAGTATTTT
TRBJ2-3	-	-	TRBV29-1	CSGPAQGTQYF	TGCAGCGGGCCGGCACAGGGTACGCAGTATTTT
TRBJ2-2	many	-	TRBV28	CASSFTAGGLANTGELFF	TGTGCCAGCAGTTTTACAGCCGGGGGCCTCGCTAACACCGGGGAGCTGTTTTTT
TRBJ2-7	few	TRBD2	TRBV20-1	CSARLAGAKEYF	TGCAGTGCTAGACTAGCGGGGGCCAAGGAGTACTTC
TRBJ1-1	few	TRBD1	TRBV20-1	CSEGARVTEAFF	TGCAGTGAGGGGGCGCGGGTCACTGAAGCTTTCTTT
TRBJ2-1	few	-	TRBV7-9	CASSPAFKGAYNEQFF	TGTGCCAGCAGCCCCGCTTTTAAGGGGGCCTACAATGAGCAGTTCTTC